This T cell receptor (beta chain) is from a study of blood T cell repertoires in COVID-19. Sequencing was performed with immunoSEQ multiplex PCR; in TCRdb, only in-frame clones are kept and a portion is missing. The data hold 240,000 or so clones, with about 85% observed a single time. This clone has only a few counts. Trimming left V 4 bases short and J 7 bases short, with 14 bases between. The CDR3 loop spans 15 amino acids. The germline CDR1 and CDR2 sequences are SNHLY and FYNNEI. The clonotype was recovered from a man aged 55 to 70 who had recovered from COVID-19. Sequenced: peripheral blood. V usage is TRBV2 and J usage is TRBJ1-6, with D tentatively TRBD1 (6 bases). As DNA, the CDR3 is TGTGCCAGCAGTGTAGAGGGGGTGGGGAATTCACCCCTCCACTTT. It is translated as CASSVEGVGNSPLHF.